Shown below are 27 T cell receptor beta chains from a single sample sequenced in a study of T cell changes during pregnancy in multiple sclerosis (dated by TCRdb to about 2019). The library was generated by the immunoSEQ multiplex PCR assay. Not all clones reach the TCRdb copy of this immuneACCESS table, which keeps in-frame sequences only. Checked studies attribute under half of the gap to unresolved V genes and leave the rest unexplained. Within this sample are approximately 70,000 clones, with 80% to 90% of them counted one time only. The ten biggest clones cover 0.7% to 0.9% of the sample. The sample in question was peripheral blood, obtained in the first trimester of pregnancy. These receptors were collected from a female donor in good health, enrolled as a control in a pregnancy study.

V is TRBV5-1 and J is TRBJ2-7; the D gene is possibly TRBD1 (6 bases). Trimming took 2 bases from V and 6 from J, leaving 9 bases between them. CDR3 length equals 12 residues. Germline CDR1 reads SGHRS; CDR2 reads YFSETQ. CDR3 protein: CASSLDRFEQYF. Here the CDR3 DNA reads TGCGCCAGCAGCTTAGACAGGTTCGAGCAGTACTTC.

The gene calls are TRBV28 and TRBJ1-1; D is ambiguous. The V gene lost 3 bases and the J gene lost 11 bases, with 19 bases spanning the gap. CDR1 and CDR2 (germline): MDHEN, SYDVKM. CDR3 length: 14 residues. DNA for the CDR3: TGTGCCAGCAGTTTGCCCCGGGGAGTGACGATGGCTTTCTTT. Its protein product is CASSLPRGVTMAFF.

This clone was picked up one time. The rearrangement joins TRBV9 to TRBJ2-5; 9 bases agree with TRBD2. The V gene's germline CDR1 is SGDLS and CDR2 YYNGEE. The ends lost 2 bases at V and 9 bases at J; junction bases unmatched: 14. The CDR3 is 16 residues long. The chain's CDR3 is CASSVGAGGLLVAQYF. In nucleotides, the CDR3 is TGTGCCAGCAGCGTTGGTGCGGGAGGGCTCCTGGTCGCCCAGTACTTC.

This chain links TRBV11-3 with TRBJ2-6, with TRBD2 identical over 8 bases. Trimming cost V 5 bases and J 2 bases; bases outside gene matches: 2. Germline V gene sequence: CDR1 SGHNT, CDR2 YENEEA. The CDR3 totals 15 residues. CDR3 sequence (DNA): TGTGCCAGCAGCCCGGGAGGGGCTGGGGCCAACGTCCTGACTTTC. Protein sequence: CASSPGGAGANVLTF.

The V and J genes are TRBV2 and TRBJ2-7; tentatively, D is TRBD2 (6 bases). The V gene lost 4 bases and the J gene lost 2 bases, with 15 bases spanning the gap. Germline loops: CDR1 SNHLY, CDR2 FYNNEI. The CDR3 is 15 amino acids. The CDR3 protein is CASSVVPGLPYEQYF. CDR3 nucleotide sequence: TGTGCCAGCAGTGTCGTCCCGGGACTCCCCTACGAGCAGTACTTC.

J is TRBJ2-2 and V is TRBV5-6, with a possible D match to TRBD1 (5 bases). V shed 0 bases and J shed 5 bases, with 17 bases lying between them. In germline, CDR1 is SGHDT, CDR2 YYEEEE. The CDR3 spans 17 residues. The CDR3 loop is CASSLVVSSRETGELFF. In nucleotides, the CDR3 is TGTGCCAGCAGCTTGGTTGTATCGAGCAGGGAAACCGGGGAGCTGTTTTTT.

The J gene is TRBJ1-1, the V gene TRBV5-4; 8 bases agree with TRBD1. The V and J ends lost 3 bases and 1 base, in that order; junction bases with no gene match: 11. CDR1 and CDR2 from the germline V gene are SGHNT and YYREEE (reference sequence). The CDR3 runs 17 residues. The CDR3 region is CASSSLRGGQANTEAFF. The CDR3 nucleotides are TGTGCCAGCAGCTCTTTAAGGGGGGGACAGGCGAACACTGAAGCTTTCTTT.

A single count supports this clone. One end of the junction varies from germline; a read error may be responsible. The chain is built from TRBV7-2 and TRBJ2-7; the match to TRBD2 covers 10 bases. Germline lookup yields CDR1 SGHTA and CDR2 FQGNSA. CDR3 length: 15 residues. The CDR3 DNA is TGTGCCAGCAGCCTAGCCAGCGGGGGGGCGGTCGAGCAGTACTTC. Translated: CASSLASGGAVEQYF.

This chain uses TRBV7-2 with TRBJ1-2, with 11 bases that match TRBD1. Germline CDR1 SGHTA, CDR2 FQGNSA. This CDR3 has 18 amino acids. Trimming removed 6 bases from V and 3 bases from J; junction bases left unmatched: 15. CDR3 in amino acids: CASSPRYGTGGNDYGYTF. CDR3 DNA: TGTGCCAGCAGTCCACGTTACGGGACAGGGGGAAACGACTATGGCTACACCTTC.

In its sample, this clone was seen a few times. The chain employs TRBV7-9 and TRBJ1-4; TRBD1 is a possible D gene (6 bases). The CDR3 is 15 residues long. The V end was cut by 5 bases, the J end by 4 bases, with 14 bases between. Germline assignment: CDR1 SEHNR and CDR2 FQNEAQ (reference sequence). The CDR3, as DNA: TGTGCCAGCAGCGCGACCGGACAGATTAATGAAAAACTGTTTTTT. This gives the protein CASSATGQINEKLFF.

This chain connects TRBV14 to TRBJ1-2, with D possibly being TRBD1 (6 bases). This CDR3 comprises 14 residues. V was cut by 2 bases and J by 6 bases, with 13 bases left in between. In germline, CDR1 is SGHDN, CDR2 FVKESK. The CDR3 sequence: CASSQSTGTHGYTF. DNA of the CDR3: TGTGCCAGCAGCCAATCCACAGGGACCCATGGCTACACCTTC.

This chain links TRBV4-2 with TRBJ2-7; D is uncertain. CDR1 is LGHNA, CDR2 YNFKEQ, per germline. V dropped 2 bases and J dropped 3 bases, with 11 bases sitting between them. CDR3 size: 14 residues. The CDR3 bases are TGTGCCAGCAGCCAATTCATGAGTGGCTACGAGCAGTACTTC. It codes for CASSQFMSGYEQYF.

The rearrangement links TRBV9 to TRBJ2-6, with D perhaps TRBD2 (6 bases). Between the trimmed V and J ends, which lost 4 bases and 1 base, there was a span of 21 bases. CDR3 length equals 19 residues. Germline V gives CDR1 SGDLS, CDR2 YYNGEE. In DNA form, the CDR3 reads TGTGCCAGCAGCCCTCCTCCGGGGGACCCCCGGTCTGGGGCCAACGTCCTGACTTTC. Translating it yields CASSPPPGDPRSGANVLTF.

The CDR3 is CASSQTSLDTQYF. The CDR3 DNA reads TGCGCCAGCAGCCAGACTAGTCTGGATACGCAGTATTTT. V and J are TRBV4-3 and TRBJ2-3, with D possibly being TRBD2 (6 bases). Germline V CDR1 and CDR2: LGHNA, YSLEER. This CDR3 contains 13 residues. The V end lost 3 bases, the J end lost 6 bases, and 10 bases lay between the germline ends.

The rearrangement links TRBV7-2 to TRBJ2-5; D is unresolved. The CDR3 runs to 14 residues. V shed 1 base and J shed 4 bases, with 10 bases lying between them. Germline CDR1 SGHTA, CDR2 FQGNSA. CDR3: CASSLDRTGETQYF. The CDR3 coding sequence is TGTGCCAGCAGCTTAGATAGAACGGGAGAGACCCAGTACTTC.

The gene calls are TRBV5-1 and TRBJ1-2; D remains unclear. The germline V gene encodes CDR1 SGHRS and CDR2 YFSETQ. Trimming removed 6 bases at V and 8 bases at J, with 14 bases between. The CDR3 runs 12 residues. DNA for the CDR3: TGCGCCAGCACCGGGGAGGGCGGAGGCTACACCTTC. Amino acids: CASTGEGGGYTF.

This chain links TRBV4-3 with TRBJ2-7; TRBD2 aligns across 9 bases. The CDR3 covers 16 residues. After removal of 0 bases from V and 4 bases from J, the junction contained 7 bases not matched to a gene. Germline V gene lookup returns CDR1 LGHNA and CDR2 YSLEER. CDR3 amino acids: CASSQDFASGIYEQYF. The DNA of the CDR3 is TGCGCCAGCAGCCAAGATTTCGCTAGCGGGATTTACGAGCAGTACTTC.

The CDR3 DNA is TGTGCCAGCAGCGGCCCTCCCGGTATCACAGATACGCAGTATTTT. Amino acids: CASSGPPGITDTQYF. The chain couples TRBV9 to TRBJ2-3; no reliable D call. From germline, CDR1 is SGDLS and CDR2 YYNGEE. Trimming pared 3 bases from V and 2 bases from J, leaving 13 bases between. CDR3 length equals 15 residues. Full variable domain (missing parts from reference TRBV9 and TRBJ2-3): DSGVTQTPKHLITATGQRVTLRCSPRSGDLSVYWYQQSLDQGLQFLIQYYNGEERAKGNILERFSAQQFPDLHSELNLSSLELGDSALYFCASSGPPGITDTQYFGPGTRLTVL.

The gene calls are TRBV10-3 and TRBJ2-2; 10 bases align to TRBD1. This CDR3 spans 16 amino acids. CDR1 and CDR2 from the germline V gene are ENHRY and SYGVKD. V shed 7 bases, J shed 7 bases, and the junction held 12 bases outside the gene matches. CDR3 nucleotide sequence: TGTGCCATCACCACCCCCCGACAGGGGGCGGGCGGGGAGCTGTTTTTT. It specifies CAITTPRQGAGGELFF.

The chain employs TRBV6-1 and TRBJ2-7, with 8 bases lining up with TRBD1. The CDR3 is 15 amino acids. Germline V gives CDR1 MNHNS, CDR2 SASEGT. The junction had 15 bases not matched to a gene; V was cut back by 8 bases and J by 6 bases. CDR3 amino acids: CASPNKTGDELEQYF. The CDR3 DNA reads TGTGCCAGCCCAAATAAGACAGGGGACGAGCTCGAGCAGTACTTC.

The V and J genes are TRBV18 and TRBJ1-2, with D possibly being TRBD1 (6 bases). The CDR3 totals 13 residues. V was cut by 2 bases and J by 8 bases, with 12 bases left in between. Germline V gene sequence: CDR1 KGHSH, CDR2 LQKENI. CDR3 amino acids: CASSPTGQEGYTF. The CDR3 DNA reads TGTGCCAGCTCACCAACGGGACAAGAGGGCTACACCTTC.

The chain has TRBV2 and TRBJ2-1; 7 bases line up with TRBD1. The junction had 3 bases not matched to a gene; V was cut back by 7 bases and J by 0 bases. Germline V CDR1 and CDR2: SNHLY, FYNNEI. The CDR3 extends over 14 amino acids. The CDR3 is CASKRDSSYNEQFF. Here the CDR3 DNA reads TGTGCCAGCAAAAGGGACAGCTCCTACAATGAGCAGTTCTTC.

The chain combines TRBV19 with TRBJ1-1; TRBD1 might be the D (6 bases). V lost 8 bases to trimming and J lost 0 bases, with 10 bases between them. The CDR3 is made up of 13 amino acids. Germline V gene lookup returns CDR1 LNHDA and CDR2 SQIVND (reference sequence). The chain's CDR3 is CASSDRMNTEAFF. The CDR3 DNA follows: TGTGCCAGTTCGGACAGAATGAACACTGAAGCTTTCTTT. Supplemented by reference TRBV19 and TRBJ1-1, the full variable domain reads DGGITQSPKYLFRKEGQNVTLSCEQNLNHDAMYWYRQDPGQGLRLIYYSQIVNDFQKGDIAEGYSVSREKKESFPLTVTSAQKNPTAFYLCASSDRMNTEAFFGQGTRLTVV.

The V gene is TRBV28, the J gene TRBJ1-2; the match to TRBD1 covers 8 bases. The CDR3 length is 13 residues. V lost 6 bases to trimming and J lost 3 bases; unmatched junction nucleotides: 3. Germline lookup yields CDR1 MDHEN and CDR2 SYDVKM. The CDR3 coding sequence is TGTGCCAGCAGCGGGGACAGGCACTATGGCTACACCTTC. Protein sequence: CASSGDRHYGYTF.

This rearrangement joins TRBV7-2 to TRBJ2-3; D unresolved. Trimming removed 2 bases from V and 1 base from J, with 7 bases in between. The CDR3 loop spans 14 amino acids. Per germline, CDR1 SGHTA and CDR2 FQGNSA. Here the CDR3 DNA reads TGTGCCAGCAGCTTAATGTCCGGCACAGATACGCAGTATTTT. Encoded protein: CASSLMSGTDTQYF.

This clone was counted a single time. This chain joins TRBV11-2 and TRBJ2-7; D possibly corresponds to TRBD1 (6 bases). Germline V gene lookup returns CDR1 SGHAT and CDR2 FQNNGV. Deletions cut 5 bases from V and 6 bases from J, with 23 bases between. This CDR3 spans 16 amino acids. CDR3 in amino acids: CASSRNLGQSLGEQYF. The CDR3 bases are TGTGCCAGCAGCCGAAATTTAGGACAGTCGCTTGGCGAGCAGTACTTC.

This chain uses TRBV5-8 with TRBJ1-1, with 11 bases fitting TRBD1. The CDR3 has 14 amino acids. CDR1 and CDR2 from the germline V gene are SGHTS and YDEGEE. J lost 3 bases, V lost 4 bases, and 2 bases had no gene match. The CDR3 DNA reads as TGTGCCAGCAGCCAGGGACAGGGGGACACTGAAGCTTTCTTT. It translates to CASSQGQGDTEAFF.